Listed below are T cell receptor beta chains from one sample, sequenced in a study of early T cells in non-severe SARS-CoV-2 infection. TCRdb reprocessed the 5' RACE reads with MiXCR, giving one entry per CDR3 protein. The sample lists 55,000 to 75,000 distinct CDR3 sequences, 9.5% to 15% occurring once. Sequenced: whole blood. Receptors originate from an adult who was a healthcare worker with PCR-confirmed SARS-CoV-2 infection or an uninfected control (not recorded which). The CDR3 runs from the conserved cysteine through the conserved F or W. Each record gives: V gene, D gene, clone size, J gene, CDR3 protein, CDR3 DNA. A D gene is named only where the DNA matches it firmly. The listing skips clone size in some rows; elsewhere it reads once, few, many or a size class.

TRBV7-2,-,few,TRBJ1-1,CASSFALNTEAFF,TGTGCCAGCAGCTTTGCACTGAACACTGAAGCTTTCTTT
TRBV7-6,TRBD1,few,TRBJ2-2,CASSETGGRGELFF,TGTGCCAGCAGCGAAACAGGGGGCAGGGGGGAGCTGTTTTTT
TRBV2,-,many,TRBJ2-1,CASTLDRGEQFF,TGTGCCAGCACCCTGGACCGCGGAGAGCAGTTCTTC
TRBV7-3,TRBD2,many,TRBJ2-1,CASSLLPGLAGLEQFF,TGTGCCAGCAGCTTACTCCCGGGACTAGCGGGCCTGGAGCAGTTCTTC
TRBV27,-,few,TRBJ2-2,CASRAVRAGTGELFF,TGTGCCAGCAGAGCAGTCAGAGCGGGCACCGGGGAGCTGTTTTTT
TRBV28,TRBD2,-,TRBJ2-7,CASSTGGTYEQYF,TGTGCCAGCAGTACCGGGGGGACCTACGAGCAGTACTTC
TRBV20-1,TRBD1,-,TRBJ2-1,CSASRQGKNEQFF,TGCAGTGCTAGCAGACAGGGGAAGAATGAGCAGTTCTTC
TRBV5-1,TRBD2,-,TRBJ2-5,CASSLTSGGQETQYF,TGCGCCAGCAGCTTGACTAGCGGGGGGCAAGAGACCCAGTACTTC
TRBV4-1,TRBD2,many,TRBJ2-5,CASSQDWSGSEGETQYF,TGCGCCAGCAGCCAAGATTGGAGCGGGAGCGAGGGAGAGACCCAGTACTTC
TRBV27,TRBD2,-,TRBJ2-7,CASSLNRGSGEQYF,TGTGCCAGCAGTTTGAATCGCGGGAGTGGTGAGCAGTACTTC
TRBV28,TRBD1,many,TRBJ2-2,CASSLWTGGGNTGELFF,TGTGCCAGCAGTTTATGGACAGGGGGCGGGAACACCGGGGAGCTGTTTTTT
TRBV7-6,-,few,TRBJ2-5,CASTKDGNQETQYF,TGTGCCAGCACCAAGGACGGCAACCAAGAGACCCAGTACTTC
TRBV7-2,-,many,TRBJ2-3,CASSLDRVPDTQYF,TGTGCCAGCAGCTTAGATAGGGTGCCAGATACGCAGTATTTT
TRBV29-1,TRBD1,many,TRBJ2-5,CSQTRAGGQETQYF,TGCAGCCAGACCCGGGCAGGGGGCCAAGAGACCCAGTACTTC